Shown below are 14 T cell receptor beta chains from a single sample sequenced in a study of T cell repertoires in cytomegalovirus infection. Their antigen targets remain unknown. TCRdb used MiXCR to reprocess the reads, holding one entry per CDR3 protein. The table lists approximately 470,000 distinct CDR3 sequences, roughly 42% of them singletons. The specimen was cultured PBMCs, collected from culture after CMV antigen stimulation. The receptor source for this set is a human donor in good health (CMV status not recorded). Some clones in this sample may be carry-over from other donors' samples.

The chain carries TRBV6-5 and TRBJ2-7; D is tentatively TRBD1 or TRBD2 (5 bases each). The CDR3 sequence is 15 residues long. V lost 2 bases and J 0 bases, leaving 11 bases between the germline ends. CDR1 is MNHEY and CDR2 is SVGAGI in the germline V gene. Here the CDR3 DNA reads TGTGCCAGCAGTTACGATGGGACGAGCTCCTACGAGCAGTACTTC. Its protein is CASSYDGTSSYEQYF.

This clonotype has more than one count but fewer than ten. This chain joins TRBV28 and TRBJ2-5; tentative D call: TRBD1 (6 bases). V was trimmed by 6 bases and J by 5 bases, leaving 13 bases between them. The CDR3 sequence is 13 residues long. Per the germline V gene, CDR1 is MDHEN and CDR2 is SYDVKM. This chain's CDR3 is CASRGALFETQYF. The CDR3 DNA reads TGTGCCAGCAGGGGGGCTTTGTTTGAGACCCAGTACTTC.

The chain joins TRBV12-3 or TRBV12-4 to TRBJ2-3, with D unclear. Trimming removed 2 bases at V and 4 bases at J, with 7 bases between. This CDR3 region has 13 residues. CDR3 in amino acids: CASSLSPSDTQYF. The CDR3 bases are TGTGCCAGCAGTTTATCCCCATCAGATACGCAGTATTTT.

The chain has TRBV6-2 or TRBV6-3 and TRBJ1-1; TRBD1 aligns across 9 bases. The CDR3 is 13 amino acids. V lost 6 bases to trimming and J lost 3 bases; unmatched junction nucleotides: 2. Germline CDR1 and CDR2: MNHEY and SVGEGT. The CDR3 loop reads CASRRQGDTEAFF. The CDR3 DNA sequence: TGTGCCAGCAGAAGACAGGGGGACACTGAAGCTTTCTTT.

The V gene is TRBV7-8, the J gene TRBJ1-1; TRBD1 matches at 7 bases. The V gene's germline CDR1 is SGHVS and CDR2 FQNEAQ. The CDR3 is 14 residues long. V was pared by 5 bases and J by 5 bases, with 8 bases of the junction left unmatched. CDR3 DNA sequence: TGTGCCAGCAGCCTCCTACAGGGGTGGACTGAAGCTTTCTTT. Translated: CASSLLQGWTEAFF. Based on the CDR3 plus reference TRBV7-8 and TRBJ1-1, the full variable domain is GAGVSQSPRYKVAKRGQDVALRCDPISGHVSLFWYQQALGQGPEFLTYFQNEAQLDKSGLPSDRFFAERPEGSVSTLKIQRTQQEDSAVYLCASSLLQGWTEAFFGQGTRLTVV.

There are many counts of this clonotype. The chain has TRBV7-2 and TRBJ1-1; TRBD1 is a possible D gene (5 bases). CDR3 length: 16 amino acids. Trimming left V 3 bases short and J 7 bases short, with 21 bases between. Germline CDR1 reads SGHTA; CDR2 reads FQGNSA. CDR3 nucleotides: TGTGCCAGCAGCTTGGCCCCAGGGTTTAAATTGGGTGAAGCTTTCTTT. Protein product: CASSLAPGFKLGEAFF.

The chain links TRBV5-1 to TRBJ2-1; D tentatively reads TRBD1 or TRBD2 (5 bases each). This CDR3 comprises 13 residues. Germline-derived CDR1 and CDR2 are SGHRS and YFSETQ. The V end was cut by 4 bases, the J end by 6 bases, with 11 bases between. Written as DNA, the CDR3 is TGCGCCAGCAGCATATGGGGGATCAATGAGCAGTTCTTC. Its protein is CASSIWGINEQFF.

The chain recombines TRBV6-8 with TRBJ2-5; weak D call: TRBD2 (5 bases). This CDR3 region has 13 residues. V lost 5 bases to trimming and J lost 5 bases, with 12 bases between them. The germline V gene encodes CDR1 MNHGY and CDR2 SAAAGT. This chain's CDR3 is CASSAARRETQYF. In DNA form, the CDR3 reads TGTGCCAGCAGTGCTGCCCGGAGGGAGACCCAGTACTTC.

This clonotype was seen only a few times. The rearrangement links TRBV7-2 to TRBJ2-3; 10 bases line up with TRBD2. CDR1 SGHTA and CDR2 FQGNSA come from the germline V gene. After removal of 5 bases from V and 0 bases from J, the junction contained 11 bases not matched to a gene. This CDR3 region has 18 residues. CDR3 residues: CASSPTLAGESSTDTQYF. For the CDR3, the DNA is TGTGCCAGCAGCCCTACGCTAGCGGGGGAATCTAGCACAGATACGCAGTATTTT.

The V gene is TRBV12-3 or TRBV12-4, the J gene TRBJ1-1; D is uncertain. CDR3 length equals 13 residues. V lost 7 bases and J lost 1, with 10 bases in between. CDR3 in amino acids: CASTLEPNTEAFF. DNA of the CDR3: TGTGCCAGCACCCTGGAACCGAACACTGAAGCTTTCTTT.

This clonotype was recorded a few times. V and J are TRBV4-1 and TRBJ1-1; possible D gene TRBD1, 5 bases. The CDR3 is 18 amino acids. Trimming stripped 0 bases from V and 0 bases from J, with 17 bases between. Germline lookup yields CDR1 MGHRA and CDR2 YSYEKL. The CDR3 DNA reads TGCGCCAGCAGCCAAGATGGGGGGTACGGACGCATGAACACTGAAGCTTTCTTT. Residues: CASSQDGGYGRMNTEAFF.

The chain uses TRBV12-3 or TRBV12-4 and TRBJ1-6; D remains unclear. The V end lost 5 bases, the J end lost 9 bases, and 14 bases lay between the germline ends. The CDR3 has 14 residues. The CDR3 sequence is CASSPTGNGSPLHF. CDR3 nucleotides: TGTGCCAGCAGTCCGACGGGGAATGGTTCACCCCTCCACTTT.

CDR3 sequence reads: CASSERVAVSNQPQHF. The CDR3 nucleotides read TGTGCCAGCAGTGAAAGGGTAGCCGTGAGCAATCAGCCCCAGCATTTT. V is TRBV6-1 and J is TRBJ1-5; no definite D call. CDR1 and CDR2 (germline): MNHNS, SASEGT. This CDR3 is 16 amino acids long. Deletions cut 2 bases from V and 1 base from J, with 12 bases between.

V gene TRBV6-8 combines with J gene TRBJ2-3; D perhaps matches TRBD2 (6 bases). The CDR3 runs 18 residues. Germline CDR1 and CDR2: MNHGY and SAAAGT. The V gene lost 8 bases and the J gene lost 0 bases, with 24 bases spanning the gap. The CDR3 sequence: CASSYSTSWPSSTDTQYF. CDR3 sequence (DNA): TGTGCCAGCTCTTATAGTACTAGCTGGCCGTCTAGCACAGATACGCAGTATTTT.